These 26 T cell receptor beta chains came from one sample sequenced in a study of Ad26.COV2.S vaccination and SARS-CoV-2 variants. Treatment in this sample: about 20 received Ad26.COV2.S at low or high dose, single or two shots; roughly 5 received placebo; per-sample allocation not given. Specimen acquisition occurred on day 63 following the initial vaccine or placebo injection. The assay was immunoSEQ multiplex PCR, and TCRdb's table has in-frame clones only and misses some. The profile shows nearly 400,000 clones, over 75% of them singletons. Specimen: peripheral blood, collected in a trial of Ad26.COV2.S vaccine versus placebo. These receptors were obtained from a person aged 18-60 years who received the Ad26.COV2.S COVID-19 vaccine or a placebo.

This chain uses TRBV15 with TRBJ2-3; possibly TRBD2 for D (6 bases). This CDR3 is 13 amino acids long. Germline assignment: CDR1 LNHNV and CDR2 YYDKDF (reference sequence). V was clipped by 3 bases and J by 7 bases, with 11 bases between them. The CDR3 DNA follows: TGTGCCACCAGCAGCGGGAGCTTATATACGCAGTATTTT. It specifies CATSSGSLYTQYF. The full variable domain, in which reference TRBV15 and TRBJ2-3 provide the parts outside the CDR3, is DAMVIQNPRYQVTQFGKPVTLSCSQTLNHNVMYWYQQKSSQAPKLLFHYYDKDFNNEADTPDNFQSRRPNTSFCFLDIRSPGLGDTAMYLCATSSGSLYTQYFGPGTRLTVL.

The CDR3 loop is CASSYPTGDSAGELFF. CDR3 in DNA: TGTGCCAGCAGTTACCCTACAGGGGACTCGGCCGGGGAGCTGTTTTTT. The chain is built from TRBV6-5 and TRBJ2-2; TRBD1 might be the D (7 bases). CDR1 is MNHEY, CDR2 SVGAGI, per germline. This CDR3 has 16 residues. With 2 bases removed from V and 6 bases from J, the gap between germline ends came to 16 bases.

CDR3 amino acids: CASSSRWSSYNEQFF. The CDR3 DNA sequence: TGTGCCAGCAGTTCCAGGTGGAGCTCCTACAATGAGCAGTTCTTC. The chain carries TRBV27 and TRBJ2-1, with D unclear. Germline values: CDR1 MNHEY, CDR2 SMNVEV (reference sequence). Between the trimmed V and J ends, which lost 4 bases and 0 bases, there was a span of 10 bases. CDR3 size: 15 residues.

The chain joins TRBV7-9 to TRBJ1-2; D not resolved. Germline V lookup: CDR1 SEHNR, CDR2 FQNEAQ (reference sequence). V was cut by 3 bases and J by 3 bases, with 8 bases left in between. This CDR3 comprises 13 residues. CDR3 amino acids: CASSFRRHYGYTF. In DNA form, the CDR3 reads TGTGCCAGCAGCTTCAGGAGACACTATGGCTACACCTTC.

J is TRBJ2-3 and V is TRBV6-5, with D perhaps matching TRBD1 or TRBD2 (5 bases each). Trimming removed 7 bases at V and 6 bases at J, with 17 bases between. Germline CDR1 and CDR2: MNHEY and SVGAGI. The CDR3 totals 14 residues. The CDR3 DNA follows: TGTGCCAGCACACATAGGGCCGGGGCGGATACGCAGTATTTT. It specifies CASTHRAGADTQYF.

The CDR3 bases are TGTGCCAGCAGCTTAGCGGGGGTCGGGGCCAACGTCCTGACTTTC. Translation gives CASSLAGVGANVLTF. The chain couples TRBV11-2 to TRBJ2-6; D is perhaps TRBD2 (6 bases). Germline lookup yields CDR1 SGHAT and CDR2 FQNNGV. The CDR3 totals 15 residues. Trimming took 1 base from V and 4 from J, leaving 8 bases between them.

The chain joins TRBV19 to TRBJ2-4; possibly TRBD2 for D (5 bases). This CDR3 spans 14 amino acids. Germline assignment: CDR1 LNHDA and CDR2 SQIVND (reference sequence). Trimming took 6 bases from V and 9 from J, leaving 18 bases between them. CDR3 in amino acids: CASSSSIVGGIQYF. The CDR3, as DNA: TGTGCCAGTAGCTCGAGTATCGTCGGAGGCATTCAGTACTTC.

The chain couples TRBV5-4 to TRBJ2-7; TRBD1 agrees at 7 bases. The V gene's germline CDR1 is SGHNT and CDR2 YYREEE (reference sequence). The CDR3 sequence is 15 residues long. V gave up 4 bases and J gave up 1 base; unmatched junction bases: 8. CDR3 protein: CASSPRDRTSYEQYF. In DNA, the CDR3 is TGTGCCAGCAGCCCTCGGGACAGAACGTCCTACGAGCAGTACTTC.

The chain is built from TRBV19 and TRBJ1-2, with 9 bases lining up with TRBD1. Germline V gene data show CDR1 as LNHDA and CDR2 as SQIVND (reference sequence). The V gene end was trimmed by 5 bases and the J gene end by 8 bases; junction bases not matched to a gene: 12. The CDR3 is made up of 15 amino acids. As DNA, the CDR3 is TGTGCCAGTAGTGGCCGGGACAGGGTGCGTCGAGGCTACACCTTC. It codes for CASSGRDRVRRGYTF.

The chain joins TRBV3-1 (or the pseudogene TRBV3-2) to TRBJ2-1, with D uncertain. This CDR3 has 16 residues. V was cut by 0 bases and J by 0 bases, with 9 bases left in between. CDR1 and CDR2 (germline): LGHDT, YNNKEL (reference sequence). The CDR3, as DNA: TGTGCCAGCAGCCAAGATCCGGGTAGCTCCTACAATGAGCAGTTCTTC. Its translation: CASSQDPGSSYNEQFF.

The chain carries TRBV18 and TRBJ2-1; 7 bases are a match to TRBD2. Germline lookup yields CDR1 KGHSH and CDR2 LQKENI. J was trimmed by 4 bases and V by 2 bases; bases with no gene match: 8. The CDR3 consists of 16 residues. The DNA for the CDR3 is TGTGCCAGCTCACCAAAAGCGGGAAGTCAATACAATGAGCAGTTCTTC. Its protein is CASSPKAGSQYNEQFF.

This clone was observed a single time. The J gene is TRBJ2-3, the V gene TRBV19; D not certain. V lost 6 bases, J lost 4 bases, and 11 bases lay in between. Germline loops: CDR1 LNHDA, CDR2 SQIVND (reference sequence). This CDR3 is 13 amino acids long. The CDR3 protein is CASRTNGADTQYF. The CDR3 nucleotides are TGTGCCAGTAGGACGAACGGAGCAGATACGCAGTATTTT.

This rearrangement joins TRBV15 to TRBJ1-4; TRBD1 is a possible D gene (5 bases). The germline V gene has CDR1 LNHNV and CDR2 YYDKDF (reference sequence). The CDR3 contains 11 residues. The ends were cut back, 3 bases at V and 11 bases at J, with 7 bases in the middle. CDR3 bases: TGTGCCACCAGCAGGGGGGGGAAACTGTTTTTT. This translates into CATSRGGKLFF.

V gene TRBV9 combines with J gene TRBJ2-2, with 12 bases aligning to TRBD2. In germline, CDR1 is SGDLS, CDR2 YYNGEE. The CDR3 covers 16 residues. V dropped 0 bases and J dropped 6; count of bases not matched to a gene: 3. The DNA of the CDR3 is TGTGCCAGCAGCGTAGAGACTAGCGGGGGCCCCGGGGAGCTGTTTTTT. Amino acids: CASSVETSGGPGELFF.

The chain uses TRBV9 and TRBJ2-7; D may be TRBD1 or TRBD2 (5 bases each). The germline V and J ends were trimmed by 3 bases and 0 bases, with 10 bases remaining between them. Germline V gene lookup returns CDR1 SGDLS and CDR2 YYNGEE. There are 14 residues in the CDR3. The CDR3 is CASSAGASSYEQYF. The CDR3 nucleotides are TGTGCCAGCAGCGCCGGGGCTAGCTCCTACGAGCAGTACTTC.

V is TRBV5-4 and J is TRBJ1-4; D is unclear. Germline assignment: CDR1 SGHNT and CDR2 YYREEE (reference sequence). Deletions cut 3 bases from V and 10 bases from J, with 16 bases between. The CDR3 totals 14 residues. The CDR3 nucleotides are TGTGCCAGCAGCTCGGCAAGCCACCCGGGAAAACTGTTTTTT. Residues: CASSSASHPGKLFF. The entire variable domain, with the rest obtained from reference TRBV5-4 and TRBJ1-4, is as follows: ETGVTQSPTHLIKTRGQQVTLRCSSQSGHNTVSWYQQALGQGPQFIFQYYREEENGRGNFPPRFSGLQFPNYSSELNVNALELDDSALYLCASSSASHPGKLFFGSGTQLSVL.

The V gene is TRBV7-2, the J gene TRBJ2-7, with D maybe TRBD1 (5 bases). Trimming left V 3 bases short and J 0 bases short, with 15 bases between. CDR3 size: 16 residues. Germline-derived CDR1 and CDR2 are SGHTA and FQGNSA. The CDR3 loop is CASSFLQVASSYEQYF. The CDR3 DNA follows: TGTGCCAGCAGCTTCTTACAGGTCGCAAGCTCCTACGAGCAGTACTTC.

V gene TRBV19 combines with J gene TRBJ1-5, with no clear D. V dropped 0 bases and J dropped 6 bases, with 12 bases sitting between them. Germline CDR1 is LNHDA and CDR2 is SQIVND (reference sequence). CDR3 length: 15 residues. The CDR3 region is CASSIDGPRSQPQHF. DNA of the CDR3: TGTGCCAGTAGTATAGATGGACCTCGAAGTCAGCCCCAGCATTTT. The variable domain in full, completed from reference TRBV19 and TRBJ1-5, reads DGGITQSPKYLFRKEGQNVTLSCEQNLNHDAMYWYRQDPGQGLRLIYYSQIVNDFQKGDIAEGYSVSREKKESFPLTVTSAQKNPTAFYLCASSIDGPRSQPQHFGDGTRLSIL.

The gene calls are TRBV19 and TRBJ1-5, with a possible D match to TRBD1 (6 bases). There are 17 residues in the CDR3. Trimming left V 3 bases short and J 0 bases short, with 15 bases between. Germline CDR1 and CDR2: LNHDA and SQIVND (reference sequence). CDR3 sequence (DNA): TGTGCCAGTAGTATCAGGGGTCGGAGGGATAGCAATCAGCCCCAGCATTTT. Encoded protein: CASSIRGRRDSNQPQHF.

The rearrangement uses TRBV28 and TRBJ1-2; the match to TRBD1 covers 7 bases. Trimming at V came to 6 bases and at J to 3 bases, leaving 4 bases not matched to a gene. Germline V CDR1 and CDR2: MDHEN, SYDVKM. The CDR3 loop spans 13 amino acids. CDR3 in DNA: TGTGCCAGCAGCTGGGGACAGCACTATGGCTACACCTTC. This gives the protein CASSWGQHYGYTF.

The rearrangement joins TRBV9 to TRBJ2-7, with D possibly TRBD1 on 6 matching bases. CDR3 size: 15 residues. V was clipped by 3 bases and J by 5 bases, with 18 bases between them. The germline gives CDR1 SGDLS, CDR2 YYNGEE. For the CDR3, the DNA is TGTGCCAGCAGCGCTACAGGGTCTTCGGGCCACGAGCAGTACTTC. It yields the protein CASSATGSSGHEQYF.

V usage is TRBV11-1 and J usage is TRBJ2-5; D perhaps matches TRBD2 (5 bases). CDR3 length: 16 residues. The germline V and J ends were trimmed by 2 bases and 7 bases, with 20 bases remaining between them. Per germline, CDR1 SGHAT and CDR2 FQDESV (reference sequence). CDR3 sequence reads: CASSLTPTRPRGTQYF. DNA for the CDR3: TGTGCCAGCAGCTTAACTCCGACTCGCCCCCGGGGGACCCAGTACTTC.

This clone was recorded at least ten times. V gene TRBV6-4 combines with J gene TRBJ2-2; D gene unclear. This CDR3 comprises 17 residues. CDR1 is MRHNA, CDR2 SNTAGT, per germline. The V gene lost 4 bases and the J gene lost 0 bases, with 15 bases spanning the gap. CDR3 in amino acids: CASSGGYPITNTGELFF. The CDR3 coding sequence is TGTGCCAGCAGTGGCGGCTACCCCATTACGAACACCGGGGAGCTGTTTTTT.

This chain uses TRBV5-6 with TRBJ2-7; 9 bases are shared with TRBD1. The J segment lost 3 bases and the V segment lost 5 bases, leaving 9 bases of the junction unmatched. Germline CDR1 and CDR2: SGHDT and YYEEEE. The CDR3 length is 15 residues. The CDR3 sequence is CASSFRDRAYYEQYF. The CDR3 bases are TGTGCCAGCAGTTTCCGGGACAGGGCCTACTACGAGCAGTACTTC.

CDR3 protein: CASNSPEVPAFF. In DNA, the CDR3 is TGTGCCAGCAACTCCCCCGAAGTTCCGGCTTTCTTT. The chain uses TRBV12-3 or TRBV12-4 and TRBJ1-1, with D hard to call. V lost 7 bases to trimming and J lost 11 bases, with 17 bases between them. The CDR3 is 12 residues long.

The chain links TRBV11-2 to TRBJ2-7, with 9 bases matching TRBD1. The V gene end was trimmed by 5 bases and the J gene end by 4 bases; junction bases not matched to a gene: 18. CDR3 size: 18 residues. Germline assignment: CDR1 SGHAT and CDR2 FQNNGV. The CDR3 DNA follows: TGTGCCAGCAGCCTATTTGTTCGGGACAGGGAAAGGGGATACGAGCAGTACTTC. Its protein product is CASSLFVRDRERGYEQYF.